This entry lists 13 T cell receptor beta chains sequenced from one sample in a study of cytomegalovirus exposure and HLA in healthy donors. Using immunoSEQ multiplex PCR, the repertoire was profiled, and TCRdb retains in-frame clones only, with some absent. The sample shows tens of thousands of clones, 70% to 90% of them seen only once. The sample taken for sequencing was PBMCs. These receptors were collected from a woman between 18 and 29 years old in good health and CMV-seropositive.

This clone was observed once. The genes are TRBV27 and TRBJ1-2; TRBD1 matches 9 bases. There are 16 residues in the CDR3. Germline V gene sequence: CDR1 MNHEY, CDR2 SMNVEV (reference sequence). Trimming cost V 5 bases and J 4 bases; bases outside gene matches: 11. The CDR3 loop is CASSKREPGQGYGYTF. The CDR3 DNA sequence: TGTGCCAGCAGTAAACGCGAACCGGGACAGGGCTATGGCTACACCTTC.

This clone was counted a single time. The genes are TRBV5-1 and TRBJ1-5; 9 nucleotides align to TRBD1. This CDR3 is built from 14 residues. V gave up 4 bases and J gave up 4 bases; unmatched junction bases: 3. Per the germline V gene, CDR1 is SGHRS and CDR2 is YFSETQ. CDR3: CASSIGQGNQPQHF. Here the CDR3 DNA reads TGCGCCAGCAGCATCGGACAGGGGAATCAGCCCCAGCATTTT.

The chain recombines TRBV28 with TRBJ2-5; 7 bases match TRBD2. Germline V lookup: CDR1 MDHEN, CDR2 SYDVKM. The CDR3 loop spans 16 amino acids. Trimming took 2 bases from V and 5 from J; bases not matched to a gene: 11. CDR3 nucleotides: TGTGCCAGCAGTTTAGGGACCCGGGAGGATTGGGAGACCCAGTACTTC. Translation: CASSLGTREDWETQYF.

The chain combines TRBV5-1 with TRBJ1-1, with TRBD1 matching 8 bases. The V and J ends lost 3 bases and 6 bases, in that order; junction bases with no gene match: 4. This CDR3 comprises 13 residues. The germline V gene encodes CDR1 SGHRS and CDR2 YFSETQ. The CDR3 nucleotides are TGCGCCAGCAGCTGGGGACAGGTCCCTGAAGCTTTCTTT. It specifies CASSWGQVPEAFF.

The rearrangement uses TRBV5-4 and TRBJ2-3; TRBD1 is a possible D gene (5 bases). The ends were cut back, 4 bases at V and 0 bases at J, with 12 bases in the middle. CDR1 is SGHNT, CDR2 YYREEE, per germline (reference sequence). The CDR3 is 15 residues long. In DNA form, the CDR3 reads TGTGCCAGCAGCCCCACAGGAAGGAGCACAGATACGCAGTATTTT. This gives the protein CASSPTGRSTDTQYF.

This clone showed up just a few times. The J gene is TRBJ1-4, the V gene TRBV6-5; the D gene is possibly TRBD1 (5 bases). V gave up 6 bases and J gave up 0 bases, with 8 bases separating them. Germline V gene lookup returns CDR1 MNHEY and CDR2 SVGAGI. The CDR3 totals 14 residues. In DNA form, the CDR3 reads TGTGCCAGCAGATGGACATCAACTAATGAAAAACTGTTTTTT. Its protein product is CASRWTSTNEKLFF.

The chain uses TRBV6-5 and TRBJ2-1, with 13 bases lining up with TRBD2. In germline, CDR1 is MNHEY, CDR2 SVGAGI. Losses at the gene ends were 4 bases for V and 0 bases for J; bases not matched to a gene: 0. CDR3 size: 16 residues. In DNA form, the CDR3 reads TGTGCCAGCAGTTGGACTAGCGGGAGCTCCTACAATGAGCAGTTCTTC. This translates into CASSWTSGSSYNEQFF.

The gene calls are TRBV6-1 and TRBJ2-5; 7 bases line up with TRBD1. The J call is uncertain, as TRBJ2-7 better fits the DNA end. The CDR3 totals 15 residues. The germline gives CDR1 MNHNS, CDR2 SASEGT. This chain's CDR3 is CASSERGTGAYEQYF. The DNA of the CDR3 is TGTGCCAGCAGTGAGAGGGGAACAGGGGCCTACGAGCAGTACTTC.

This chain links TRBV15 with TRBJ2-1; D is perhaps TRBD2 (6 bases). The CDR3 runs 14 residues. V was trimmed by 3 bases and J by 14 bases, leaving 20 bases between them. Per the germline V gene, CDR1 is LNHNV and CDR2 is YYDKDF (reference sequence). This chain's CDR3 is CATSSARRRVGKFF. In DNA form, the CDR3 reads TGTGCCACCAGCAGTGCTCGACGGAGGGTAGGAAAGTTCTTC.

The J gene is TRBJ2-2, the V gene TRBV6-5; 7 bases fit TRBD1. The CDR3 contains 16 residues. The germline V gene has CDR1 MNHEY and CDR2 SVGAGI. V lost 2 bases to trimming and J lost 7 bases; unmatched junction nucleotides: 10. As DNA, the CDR3 is TGTGCCAGCAGTTACGGGACAGCCCCTGGGGGCGGGGAGCTGTTTTTT. As protein: CASSYGTAPGGGELFF.

This sequence joins TRBV5-1 and TRBJ1-2; no reliable D call. Trimming left V 0 bases short and J 4 bases short, with 10 bases between. The CDR3 extends over 14 amino acids. Germline V gene data show CDR1 as SGHRS and CDR2 as YFSETQ. CDR3 nucleotides: TGCGCCAGCAGCTTGGGGTTGGGGAGCTATGGCTACACCTTC. This codes for CASSLGLGSYGYTF.

This chain uses TRBV11-2 with TRBJ2-1; D is uncertain. This CDR3 has 16 amino acids. Germline V gene lookup returns CDR1 SGHAT and CDR2 FQNNGV. Between the trimmed V and J ends, which lost 0 bases and 2 bases, there was a span of 11 bases. In DNA form, the CDR3 reads TGTGCCAGCAGCTTAGATGGCCTGGCTGCCTACAATGAGCAGTTCTTC. Translating it yields CASSLDGLAAYNEQFF.

This chain links TRBV13 with TRBJ2-5; the match to TRBD2 covers 8 bases. The V gene's germline CDR1 is PRHDT and CDR2 FYEKMQ (reference sequence). The CDR3 consists of 14 residues. V trimming: 4 bases; J trimming: 5 bases; junction bases outside the gene matches: 6. The CDR3 sequence: CASSSEKRGETQYF. The CDR3 coding sequence is TGTGCCAGCAGCTCCGAAAAGCGGGGGGAGACCCAGTACTTC.